This T cell receptor beta chain was identified in a study of blood T cell repertoires in COVID-19. With respect to this clone: Possible read error: a much larger clone is one base away. The sample holds other DNA sequences that translate to the same CDR3.

Produced via immunoSEQ multiplex PCR; TCRdb's table is partial and in-frame only. The sample shows approximately 24,000 clones, about 89% of them seen only once. Sequenced sample: peripheral blood. This receptor was taken from a man over 45 with active COVID-19.

CDR3 amino acids: CASSNRGEQYF. In DNA, the CDR3 is TGTGCCAGCAGTAACAGGGGAGAGCAGTACTTC. The chain employs TRBV28 and TRBJ2-7; 7 bases are shared with TRBD1. The junction had 2 bases not matched to a gene; V was cut back by 5 bases and J by 7 bases. CDR1 and CDR2 (germline): MDHEN, SYDVKM. The CDR3 loop spans 11 amino acids.